The 4 T cell receptor beta chains reported below all come from one sample, sequenced in a study of T cell changes during pregnancy in multiple sclerosis. Sequenced by immunoSEQ multiplex PCR; TCRdb stores in-frame clones only, minus some. The sample contains over 70,000 clones, about 90% of which appear only once. This specimen consisted of peripheral blood, obtained in the first trimester of pregnancy. These receptors originate from a female donor in good health, enrolled as a control in a pregnancy study.

V gene TRBV28 combines with J gene TRBJ1-5, with D maybe TRBD1 (5 bases). The CDR3 is 22 residues long. Per the germline V gene, CDR1 is MDHEN and CDR2 is SYDVKM. The CDR3 spells CPQNYPRKRTLIGRISNQPQHF. DNA of the CDR3: TGTCCCCAGAATTACCCCCGAAAAAGGACATTGATTGGCCGGATTAGCAATCAGCCCCAGCATTTT.

This clone was picked up one time. J is TRBJ2-2 and V is TRBV5-4; TRBD2 is a possible D gene (6 bases). The germline V gene encodes CDR1 SGHNT and CDR2 YYREEE (reference sequence). This CDR3 contains 16 residues. V was shortened by 3 bases and J by 4 bases, with 16 bases between the two germline ends. CDR3 loop: CASSSLEGKSTGELFF. CDR3 nucleotide sequence: TGTGCCAGCAGCTCCCTGGAGGGAAAGAGCACCGGGGAGCTGTTTTTT.

In regard to this clone: Its ends do not fully match the called genes, so a read error is possible. The V gene is TRBV2, the J gene TRBJ1-4; D uncertain. The CDR3 length is 12 residues. Germline-derived CDR1 and CDR2 are SNHLY and FYNNEI. CDR3 region: CASSEELEKLFF. CDR3 sequence (DNA): TGTGCCAGCAGCGAAGAACTTGAAAAACTGTTTTTT.

The rearrangement uses TRBV5-1 and TRBJ2-1; 10 bases match TRBD2. V shed 4 bases, J shed 8 bases, and the junction held 12 bases outside the gene matches. Germline V CDR1 and CDR2: SGHRS, YFSETQ. CDR3 length equals 16 residues. In nucleotides, the CDR3 is TGCGCCAGCAGCCTCAGCCACTCTAGCGGGAGCTATGAGCAGTTCTTC. It is translated as CASSLSHSSGSYEQFF.